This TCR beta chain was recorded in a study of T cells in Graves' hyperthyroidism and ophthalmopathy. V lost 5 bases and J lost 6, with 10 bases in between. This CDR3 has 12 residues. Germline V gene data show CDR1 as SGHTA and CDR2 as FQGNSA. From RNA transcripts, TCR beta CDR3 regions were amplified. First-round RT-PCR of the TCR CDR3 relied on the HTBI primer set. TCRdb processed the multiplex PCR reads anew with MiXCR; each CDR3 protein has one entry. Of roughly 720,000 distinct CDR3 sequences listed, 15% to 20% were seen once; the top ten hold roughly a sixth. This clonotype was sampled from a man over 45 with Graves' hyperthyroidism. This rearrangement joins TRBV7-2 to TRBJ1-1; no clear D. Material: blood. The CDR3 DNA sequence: TGTGCCAGCAGCCATAAAGGCGCTGAAGCTTTCTTT. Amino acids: CASSHKGAEAFF.